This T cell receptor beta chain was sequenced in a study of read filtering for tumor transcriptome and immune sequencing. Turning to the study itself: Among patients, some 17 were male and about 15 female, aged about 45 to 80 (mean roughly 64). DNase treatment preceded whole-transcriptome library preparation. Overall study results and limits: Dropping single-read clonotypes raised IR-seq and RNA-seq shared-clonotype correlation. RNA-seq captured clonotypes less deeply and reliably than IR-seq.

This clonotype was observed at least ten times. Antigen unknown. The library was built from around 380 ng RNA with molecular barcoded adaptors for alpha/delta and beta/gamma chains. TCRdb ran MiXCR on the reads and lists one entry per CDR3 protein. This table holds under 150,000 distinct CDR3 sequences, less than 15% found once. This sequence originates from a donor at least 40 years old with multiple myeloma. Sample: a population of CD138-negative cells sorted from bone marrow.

The CDR3 region is CASRGTGSARELFF. The CDR3 DNA is TGTGCCAGCAGGGGGACAGGGAGCGCGAGGGAGCTGTTTTTT. The chain couples TRBV12-3 or TRBV12-4 to TRBJ2-2; the match to TRBD1 covers 9 bases. V trimming: 6 bases; J trimming: 9 bases; junction bases outside the gene matches: 8. The CDR3 spans 14 residues.